This T cell receptor (beta chain) was documented in a study of beta chain features in type 1 diabetes. Study findings and constraints: More deletions and fewer insertions at VDJ junctions were seen in type 1 diabetes patients. The question left open here concerned HLA type influencing TCRB rearrangement.

A note on this clone: Antigen specificity is unknown.

Expressed TCRB transcripts got sequenced, as all isolated RNA was reverse transcribed. For naive, central memory and regulatory T cell samples, reads averaged around 3.8 million. Data came from immunoSEQ multiplex PCR; TCRdb stores just in-frame clones and leaves some out. The profile shows roughly 370,000 clones, around 13% of them singletons. Deletions cut 3 bases from V and 6 bases from J, with 6 bases between. CDR3 length: 11 amino acids. Germline values: CDR1 SGHDN, CDR2 FVKESK. The rearrangement links TRBV14 to TRBJ2-7; D is ambiguous. What was sequenced was naive CD4+ T cells from blood. The receptor was isolated from a man aged 30 to 45 in good health. The CDR3 here is CASSHSLEQYV. As DNA, the CDR3 is TGTGCCAGCAGCCATTCTCTCGAGCAGTACGTC.